This passage covers 3 T cell receptor beta chains from one sample sequenced in a study of blood T cells in healthy people across ages. A second about 6 to 12 cycle PCR used barcoded and J-beta primers. Using its own MiXCR run on the 5' RACE reads, TCRdb lists one record per CDR3 protein. The data contain fewer than 1,000,000 distinct CDR3 sequences, less than 60% of them singletons. The sequenced sample consisted of blood. All receptors derive from an elderly man in good health.

The chain has TRBV4-3 and TRBJ2-3; 9 bases line up with TRBD2. Germline assignment: CDR1 LGHNA and CDR2 YSLEER. The CDR3 is 17 amino acids. V lost 0 bases, J lost 3 bases, and 7 bases stayed unmatched. The CDR3 protein is CASSQDILAGRTDTQYF. The CDR3, as DNA: TGCGCCAGCAGCCAAGATATTCTAGCGGGAAGGACAGATACGCAGTATTTT.

The J gene is TRBJ1-6, the V gene TRBV3-1; perhaps TRBD1 as D (6 bases). The CDR3 covers 16 residues. Germline V gives CDR1 LGHDT, CDR2 YNNKEL (reference sequence). V shed 2 bases and J shed 10 bases, with 18 bases lying between them. CDR3: CASSQFSDSQGSPLHF. The DNA for the CDR3 is TGTGCCAGCAGCCAATTCTCGGACAGCCAGGGATCACCCCTCCACTTT.

This clonotype was recorded only once. J is TRBJ2-3 and V is TRBV14; 8 bases map to TRBD1. Germline V lookup: CDR1 SGHDN, CDR2 FVKESK. CDR3 length equals 17 residues. J lost 1 base, V lost 2 bases, and 8 bases had no gene match. The CDR3 DNA reads as TGTGCCAGCAGCCAAAGGACAGGGAGGACCCGCACAGATACGCAGTATTTT. Translated: CASSQRTGRTRTDTQYF.